The present TCR beta chain was sequenced within a study of blood T cell repertoires in COVID-19. Study-wide context: There were acute and convalescent COVID-19 samples, and they came from the United States, Italy and Spain. Sources were T cells, B-cell-depleted T cells, or PBMCs; the material itself was cDNA or gDNA.

Original processing notes: Amplifying reference gene primers gave estimates of nucleated cell counts. Profiling relied on immunoSEQ multiplex PCR, and the TCRdb table lists in-frame clones only, not all of them. The D gene and trimming were derived from the DNA, and the V and J assignments and clone size from that table. The top ten hold roughly 1.9% of the sample, which has under 500,000 clones, 87% seen once. The sequence came from a woman aged 18-29 years with acute COVID-19. Sequencing was performed on PBMCs or T cells enriched from blood (not recorded which).

The CDR3 DNA reads as TGTGCCAGTAGTATAGGTGACTTCAACACCATATATTTT. This codes for CASSIGDFNTIYF. The chain has TRBV19 and TRBJ1-3; unclear D gene. Trimming left V 1 base short and J 7 bases short, with 8 bases between. The CDR3 consists of 13 residues. From germline, CDR1 is LNHDA and CDR2 SQIVND (reference sequence).